The present T cell receptor beta chain was sequenced within a study of spatial heterogeneity in lung cancer. Noted time point: sample taken at primary tumor resection. TCRdb ran MiXCR on the 5' RACE reads and lists one entry per CDR3 protein. The sample carries 13,000 or so distinct CDR3 sequences, 5.1% recorded once. J was trimmed by 7 bases and V by 3 bases; bases with no gene match: 7. The V gene's germline CDR1 is SGHAT and CDR2 FQNNGV. The CDR3 length is 15 residues. Study results and caveats: Mutation counts in tumors were tracked by counts of expanded intratumoral alpha and beta TCRs.

Ten or more counts support this clonotype. What it binds is not known. This material consisted of lung tumor tissue, taken at surgery. The chain recombines TRBV11-2 with TRBJ2-1, with 9 bases fitting TRBD2. The TCR comes from a male donor with early-stage non-small cell lung cancer. The CDR3 reads CASSLNSGGLNEQFF. In DNA form, the CDR3 reads TGTGCCAGCAGCTTGAATAGCGGGGGCCTAAATGAGCAGTTCTTC. Supplemented by reference TRBV11-2 and TRBJ2-1, the full variable domain reads EAGVAQSPRYKIIEKRQSVAFWCNPISGHATLYWYQQILGQGPKLLIQFQNNGVVDDSQLPKDRFSAERLKGVDSTLKIQPAKLEDSAVYLCASSLNSGGLNEQFFGPGTRLTVL.